This TCR beta chain was identified during a study of shared clonotypes between healthy human individuals. In its sample, this clone was seen a few times. Sequencing was performed with immunoSEQ multiplex PCR; in TCRdb, only in-frame clones are kept and a portion is missing. The sample yields about 710,000 clones, approximately 72% seen once. J was trimmed by 1 base and V by 5 bases; bases with no gene match: 5. Germline CDR1 is SNHLY and CDR2 is FYNNEI. The CDR3 has 15 amino acids. Sequenced material: memory CD4+ T cells sorted from blood. The subset was: CD45RA-negative fraction. The clonotype comes from a woman in her 30s in good health. The chain joins TRBV2 to TRBJ1-5; 7 nucleotides match TRBD1. The CDR3 reads CASSTGTASNQPQHF. Here the CDR3 DNA reads TGTGCCAGCAGTACCGGGACAGCGAGCAATCAGCCCCAGCATTTT.